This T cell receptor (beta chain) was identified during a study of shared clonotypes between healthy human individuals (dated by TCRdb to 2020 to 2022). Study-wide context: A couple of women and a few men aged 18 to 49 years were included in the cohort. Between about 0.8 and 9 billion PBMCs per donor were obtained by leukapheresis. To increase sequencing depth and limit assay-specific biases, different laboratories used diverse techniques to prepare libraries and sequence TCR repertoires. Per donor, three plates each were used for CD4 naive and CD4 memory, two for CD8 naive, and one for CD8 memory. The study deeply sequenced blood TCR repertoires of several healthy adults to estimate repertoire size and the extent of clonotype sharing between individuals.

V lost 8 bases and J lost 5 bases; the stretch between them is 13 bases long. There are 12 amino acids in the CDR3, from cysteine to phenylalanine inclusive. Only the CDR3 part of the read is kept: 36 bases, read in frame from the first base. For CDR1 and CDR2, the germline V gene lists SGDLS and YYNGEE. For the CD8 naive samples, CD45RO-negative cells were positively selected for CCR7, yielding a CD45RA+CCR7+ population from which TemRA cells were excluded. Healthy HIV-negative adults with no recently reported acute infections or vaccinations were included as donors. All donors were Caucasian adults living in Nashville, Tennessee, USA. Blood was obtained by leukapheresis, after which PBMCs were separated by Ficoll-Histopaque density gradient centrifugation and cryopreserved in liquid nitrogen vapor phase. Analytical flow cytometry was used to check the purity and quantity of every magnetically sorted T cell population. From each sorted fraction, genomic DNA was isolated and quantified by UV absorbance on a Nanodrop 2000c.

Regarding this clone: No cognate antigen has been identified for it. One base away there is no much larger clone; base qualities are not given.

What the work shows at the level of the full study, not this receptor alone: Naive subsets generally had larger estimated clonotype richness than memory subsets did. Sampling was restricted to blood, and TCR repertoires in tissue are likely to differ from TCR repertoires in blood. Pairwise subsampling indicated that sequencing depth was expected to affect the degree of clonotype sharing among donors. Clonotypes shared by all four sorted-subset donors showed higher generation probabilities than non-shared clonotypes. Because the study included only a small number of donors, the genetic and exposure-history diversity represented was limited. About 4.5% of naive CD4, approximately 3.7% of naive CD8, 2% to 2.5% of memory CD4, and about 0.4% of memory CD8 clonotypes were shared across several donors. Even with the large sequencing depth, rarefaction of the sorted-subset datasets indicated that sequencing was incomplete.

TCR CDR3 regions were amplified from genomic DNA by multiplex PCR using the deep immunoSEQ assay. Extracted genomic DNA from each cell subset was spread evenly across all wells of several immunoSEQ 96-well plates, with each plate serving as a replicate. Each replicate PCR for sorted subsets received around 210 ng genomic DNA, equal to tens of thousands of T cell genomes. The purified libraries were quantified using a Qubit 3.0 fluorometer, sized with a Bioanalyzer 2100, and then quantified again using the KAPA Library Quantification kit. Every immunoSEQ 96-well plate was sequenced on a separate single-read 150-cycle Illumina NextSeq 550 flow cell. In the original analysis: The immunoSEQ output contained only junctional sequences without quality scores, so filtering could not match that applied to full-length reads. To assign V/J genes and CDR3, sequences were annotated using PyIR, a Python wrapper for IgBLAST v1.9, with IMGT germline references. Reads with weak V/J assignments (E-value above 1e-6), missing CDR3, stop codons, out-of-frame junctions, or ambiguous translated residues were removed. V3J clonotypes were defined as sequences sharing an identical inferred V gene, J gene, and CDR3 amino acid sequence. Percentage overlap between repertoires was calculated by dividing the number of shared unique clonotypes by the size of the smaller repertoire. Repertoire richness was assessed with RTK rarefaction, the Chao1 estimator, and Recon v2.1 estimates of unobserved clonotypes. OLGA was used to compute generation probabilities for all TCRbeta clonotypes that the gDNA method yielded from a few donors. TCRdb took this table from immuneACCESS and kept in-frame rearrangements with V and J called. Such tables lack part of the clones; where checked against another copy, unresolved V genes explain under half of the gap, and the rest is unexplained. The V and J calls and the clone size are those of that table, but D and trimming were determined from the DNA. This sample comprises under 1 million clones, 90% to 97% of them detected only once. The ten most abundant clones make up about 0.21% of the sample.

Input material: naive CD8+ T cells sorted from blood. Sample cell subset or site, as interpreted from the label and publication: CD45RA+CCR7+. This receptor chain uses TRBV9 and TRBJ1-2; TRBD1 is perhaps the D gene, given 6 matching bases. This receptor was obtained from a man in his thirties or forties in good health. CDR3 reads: CASWDNRYGYTF. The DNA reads TGTGCCAGTTGGGACAACCGGTATGGCTACACCTTC.